A selection of T cell receptor beta chains follows, all from one sample in a study of identical twins. TCRdb re-called the 5' RACE reads through MiXCR, storing one row per CDR3 protein. The table has roughly 470,000 distinct CDR3 sequences, around an eighth seen once. The sample also formed part of further work on yellow fever vaccine responses in identical twins.

The sequencing input was CD4+ T cells sorted from blood. The receptors stem from a young woman in good health. Both conserved end residues are part of each CDR3. Fields, in order: J gene, D gene, V gene, clone size, CDR3 protein, CDR3 DNA. The D gene is left open where the match is weak. The listing skips clone size in some rows; elsewhere it reads once, few, many or a size class.

>TRBJ2-7|TRBD1|TRBV28|NA
CASSWTGTGAYEQYF
TGTGCCAGCAGCTGGACCGGGACAGGGGCCTACGAGCAGTACTTC
>TRBJ2-7|NA|TRBV12-3/TRBV12-4|NA
CAFSLGLRLRGVRYEQYF
TGTGCCTTCAGTTTAGGGCTTCGGTTGCGCGGAGTACGCTACGAGCAGTACTTC
>TRBJ2-1|NA|TRBV12-3/TRBV12-4|many
CASSKELEPFF
TGTGCCAGCAGCAAGGAGTTGGAGCCGTTCTTC
>TRBJ1-1|NA|TRBV25-1|few
CASSGRRLNTEAFF
TGTGCCAGCAGTGGCAGAAGATTGAACACTGAAGCTTTCTTT
>TRBJ1-1|NA|TRBV21-1|NA
CASSRKLGQGVSGTEAFF
TGTGCCAGCAGCAGAAAGCTAGGACAGGGGGTTTCAGGCACTGAAGCTTTCTTT
>TRBJ2-1|NA|TRBV6-2/TRBV6-3|NA
CASSSETTRIYNEQFF
TGTGCCAGCAGTTCAGAGACTACCAGGATTTACAATGAGCAGTTCTTC
>TRBJ2-7|TRBD2|TRBV7-2|few
CASSHTSGESYEQYF
TGTGCCAGCAGCCATACTAGCGGGGAGTCCTACGAGCAGTACTTC
>TRBJ2-2|NA|TRBV3-1|many
CASSQGRGAGELFF
TGTGCCAGCAGCCAAGGAAGAGGGGCCGGGGAGCTGTTTTTT
>TRBJ2-7|NA|TRBV20-1|once
CSARWGDKQYF
TGCAGTGCTAGATGGGGGGACAAGCAGTACTTC
>TRBJ2-1|TRBD2|TRBV12-3/TRBV12-4|NA
CAICPTGLAGGPTYNEQFF
TGTGCCATCTGTCCGACCGGACTAGCGGGAGGGCCAACCTACAATGAGCAGTTCTTC
>TRBJ2-3|NA|TRBV4-3|many
CASSQDREDTQYF
TGCGCCAGCAGCCAAGATCGAGAAGATACGCAGTATTTT
>TRBJ2-7|TRBD1|TRBV18|NA
CASSPRGTGNPYEQYF
TGTGCCAGCTCACCAAGGGGGACAGGGAACCCCTACGAGCAGTACTTC
>TRBJ2-2|NA|TRBV20-1|NA
CSAPSRRPGTGELFF
TGCAGTGCTCCCTCAAGGAGGCCCGGAACCGGGGAGCTGTTTTTT
>TRBJ2-4|TRBD1|TRBV18|few
CASSPGQGKNIQYF
TGTGCCAGCTCACCGGGACAGGGCAAAAACATTCAGTACTTC
>TRBJ2-1|NA|TRBV6-2/TRBV6-3|NA
CASSGTGSNEQFF
TGTGCCAGCAGTGGTACGGGAAGCAATGAGCAGTTCTTC
>TRBJ2-1|TRBD2|TRBV7-2|many
CASSPSSGSSYNEQFF
TGTGCCAGCAGCCCCTCTAGCGGGAGCTCCTACAATGAGCAGTTCTTC
>TRBJ2-7|TRBD2|TRBV3-1|few
CASSHRGAYEQYF
TGTGCCAGCAGCCATCGGGGGGCCTACGAGCAGTACTTC
>TRBJ2-3|NA|TRBV15|NA
CATSRDLAGRPLGTQYF
TGTGCCACCAGCAGAGATCTCGCAGGGCGGCCGTTAGGTACGCAGTATTTT